The 32 T cell receptor beta chains given below trace back to one sample, sequenced in a study of blood T cell repertoires in COVID-19. The protocol was immunoSEQ multiplex PCR, while the TCRdb copy is restricted to in-frame clones and leaves out a portion. The sample contains over 300,000 clones, 83% of which appear only once. The sequenced material came from peripheral blood. The receptors come from a woman aged 45-60 years with acute or convalescent COVID-19.

The genes are TRBV5-8 and TRBJ1-1, with 8 bases fitting TRBD1. The CDR3 runs to 14 residues. Germline V gene sequence: CDR1 SGHTS, CDR2 YDEGEE. Trimming at V came to 5 bases and at J to 3 bases, leaving 6 bases not matched to a gene. The CDR3 region is CASRTDRGHTEAFF. The CDR3 nucleotides are TGTGCCAGCAGAACAGACAGGGGACACACTGAAGCTTTCTTT.

This chain uses TRBV4-2 with TRBJ1-5; the D gene is possibly TRBD1 (6 bases). The CDR3 contains 14 residues. Germline CDR1 and CDR2: LGHNA and YNFKEQ. V lost 2 bases, J lost 9 bases, and 14 bases lay in between. The CDR3 sequence: CASSQKQGDGPQHF. CDR3 sequence (DNA): TGTGCCAGCAGCCAAAAACAGGGAGATGGGCCCCAGCATTTT.

The rearrangement uses TRBV5-1 and TRBJ1-1; no clear D. Germline loops: CDR1 SGHRS, CDR2 YFSETQ. The CDR3 extends over 14 amino acids. Trimming pared 3 bases from V and 1 base from J, leaving 10 bases between. CDR3 DNA sequence: TGCGCCAGCAGCTCCGACACTTCGAACACTGAAGCTTTCTTT. Its translation: CASSSDTSNTEAFF.

The V gene is TRBV12-3 or TRBV12-4, the J gene TRBJ1-1; TRBD1 aligns across 8 bases. This CDR3 is built from 13 residues. The trim removed 7 bases at V and 4 bases at J, leaving 5 bases unmatched. The DNA for the CDR3 is TGTGCCAGCACCCCCGGACAGGGCACTGAAGCTTTCTTT. Protein: CASTPGQGTEAFF.

This chain uses TRBV5-6 with TRBJ2-7; TRBD1 matches at 9 bases. Germline loops: CDR1 SGHDT, CDR2 YYEEEE. The CDR3 runs to 13 residues. The junction had 5 bases not matched to a gene; V was cut back by 3 bases and J by 7 bases. The CDR3 protein is CASSSGQGREQYV. CDR3 DNA sequence: TGTGCCAGCAGCTCAGGACAGGGGCGAGAGCAGTACGTC.

The chain recombines TRBV5-6 with TRBJ1-5, with 11 bases matching TRBD1. From germline, CDR1 is SGHDT and CDR2 YYEEEE. The CDR3 is 17 residues long. Losses at the gene ends were 4 bases for V and 7 bases for J; bases not matched to a gene: 13. The CDR3 coding sequence is TGTGCCAGCAGCGCGAGGGGAGGACAGGGGGCGAGGCAGCCCCAGCATTTT. This encodes CASSARGGQGARQPQHF.

CDR3 in amino acids: CASSPQGDSTDTQYF. CDR3 DNA sequence: TGTGCCAGCAGCCCCCAGGGGGACAGCACAGATACGCAGTATTTT. The chain is built from TRBV7-2 and TRBJ2-3; the match to TRBD1 covers 7 bases. This CDR3 is 15 amino acids long. Losses at the gene ends were 5 bases for V and 0 bases for J; bases not matched to a gene: 5. CDR1 and CDR2 from the germline V gene are SGHTA and FQGNSA.

J is TRBJ2-1 and V is TRBV7-7; TRBD2 agrees at 14 bases. The CDR3 is 15 residues long. In germline, CDR1 is SSHAT, CDR2 FNYEAQ (reference sequence). J was trimmed by 9 bases and V by 5 bases; bases with no gene match: 6. The CDR3 is CASSPTSGGAIEQFF. CDR3 DNA: TGTGCCAGCAGCCCGACTAGCGGGGGGGCCATTGAGCAGTTCTTC.

The CDR3: CATSAPGQGFAEAFF. CDR3 DNA sequence: TGTGCCACCAGTGCTCCGGGACAGGGGTTTGCTGAAGCTTTCTTT. The V call is TRBV24-1, the J call TRBJ1-1, with TRBD1 matching 10 bases. CDR1 is KGHDR and CDR2 is SFDVKD in the germline V gene. This CDR3 contains 15 residues. V shed 5 bases, J shed 6 bases, and the junction held 8 bases outside the gene matches.

J is TRBJ2-1 and V is TRBV5-4; possible D gene TRBD1, 5 bases. V was pared by 5 bases and J by 3 bases, with 9 bases between. The CDR3 sequence is 13 residues long. Germline values: CDR1 SGHNT, CDR2 YYREEE (reference sequence). Here the CDR3 DNA reads TGTGCCAGCAGACAGGTGGGCTACAATGAGCAGTTCTTC. It is translated as CASRQVGYNEQFF.

The V and J genes are TRBV5-1 and TRBJ1-2, with D unresolved. V was cut by 3 bases and J by 8 bases, with 17 bases left in between. The germline V gene has CDR1 SGHRS and CDR2 YFSETQ. The CDR3 spans 14 residues. CDR3 DNA: TGCGCCAGCAGCTCGAGGACTGCGGCTGGCGGCTACACCTTC. Protein product: CASSSRTAAGGYTF.

This rearrangement joins TRBV19 to TRBJ1-6, with a weak D call TRBD1 (5 bases). CDR1 and CDR2 (germline): LNHDA, SQIVND (reference sequence). CDR3 length: 15 amino acids. Trimming stripped 6 bases from V and 7 bases from J, with 16 bases between. CDR3 sequence reads: CASRMGLHQNSPLHF. Written as DNA, the CDR3 is TGTGCCAGTAGGATGGGACTACACCAAAATTCACCCCTCCACTTT.

The table lists this clone with a few counts. V is TRBV5-4 and J is TRBJ1-1, with 9 bases that match TRBD1. The CDR3 is made up of 14 amino acids. The J segment lost 3 bases and the V segment lost 4 bases, leaving 4 bases of the junction unmatched. The germline CDR1 and CDR2 sequences are SGHNT and YYREEE (reference sequence). CDR3 amino acids: CASSQGQGYTEAFF. The DNA of the CDR3 is TGTGCCAGCAGCCAGGGACAGGGCTACACTGAAGCTTTCTTT. The variable domain in full, completed from reference TRBV5-4 and TRBJ1-1, reads ETGVTQSPTHLIKTRGQQVTLRCSSQSGHNTVSWYQQALGQGPQFIFQYYREEENGRGNFPPRFSGLQFPNYSSELNVNALELDDSALYLCASSQGQGYTEAFFGQGTRLTVV.

The chain recombines TRBV9 with TRBJ1-1; possible D gene TRBD1, 6 bases. V lost 3 bases and J lost 5, with 11 bases in between. In germline, CDR1 is SGDLS, CDR2 YYNGEE. The CDR3 runs 13 residues. The CDR3 reads CASSEDSKTEAFF. CDR3 DNA sequence: TGTGCCAGCAGCGAGGACAGTAAAACTGAAGCTTTCTTT.

This chain connects TRBV2 to TRBJ2-3; no reliable D call. Trimming cost V 7 bases and J 2 bases, with 4 bases left between them. Looked up from germline, CDR1 is SNHLY and CDR2 is FYNNEI. The CDR3 consists of 11 residues. Written as DNA, the CDR3 is TGTGCCAGCACTACCACAGATACGCAGTATTTT. Residues: CASTTTDTQYF.

The V and J genes are TRBV6-5 and TRBJ2-1; no clear D gene. Trimming shortened V by 7 bases and J by 0 bases, and 10 bases separated the two germline ends. This CDR3 is built from 14 residues. Germline CDR1 is MNHEY and CDR2 is SVGAGI. CDR3 loop: CASTSYSSYNEQFF. In nucleotides, the CDR3 is TGTGCCAGCACCTCATACAGCTCCTACAATGAGCAGTTCTTC.

This chain connects TRBV2 to TRBJ2-7; 7 bases are shared with TRBD2. J lost 3 bases, V lost 3 bases, and 8 bases had no gene match. Germline V gives CDR1 SNHLY, CDR2 FYNNEI. CDR3 length: 15 amino acids. The CDR3 bases are TGTGCCAGCAGTGAGGGGATAGCGGGCGGCTACGAGCAGTACTTC. Translating it yields CASSEGIAGGYEQYF.

J is TRBJ2-7 and V is TRBV23-1, with D perhaps matching TRBD2 (6 bases). TRBV23-1 is marked as an open reading frame, function uncertain. V lost 0 bases, J lost 6 bases, and 12 bases lay in between. The CDR3 is 14 residues long. CDR3 sequence reads: CASSQSSRAGEQYV. CDR3 DNA sequence: TGCGCCAGCAGTCAATCATCCCGAGCGGGCGAGCAGTACGTC.

The J gene is TRBJ1-6, the V gene TRBV2; TRBD1 agrees at 9 bases. Germline lookup yields CDR1 SNHLY and CDR2 FYNNEI. Losses at the gene ends were 5 bases for V and 1 base for J; bases not matched to a gene: 6. This CDR3 region has 17 residues. This CDR3 reads CASSPGQGGSYNSPLHF. Written as DNA, the CDR3 is TGTGCCAGCAGTCCGGGACAGGGAGGATCCTATAATTCACCCCTCCACTTT.

The chain combines TRBV6-5 with TRBJ2-7, with a possible D match to TRBD1 (5 bases). The CDR3 loop spans 12 amino acids. V lost 6 bases and J 4 bases, leaving 10 bases between the germline ends. Germline lookup yields CDR1 MNHEY and CDR2 SVGAGI. The CDR3 sequence is CASRKGHYEQYV. The CDR3 DNA follows: TGTGCCAGCAGAAAGGGGCATTACGAGCAGTACGTC.

CDR3 DNA sequence: TGTGCCAGCAGTGAAGCATCAGGCTCGGATACGCAGTATTTT. Protein product: CASSEASGSDTQYF. This chain joins TRBV2 and TRBJ2-3; D is unclear. Trimming shortened V by 0 bases and J by 6 bases, and 10 bases separated the two germline ends. This CDR3 has 14 amino acids. The germline V gene encodes CDR1 SNHLY and CDR2 FYNNEI. The whole variable domain, remainder taken from reference TRBV2 and TRBJ2-3, is EPEVTQTPSHQVTQMGQEVILRCVPISNHLYFYWYRQILGQKVEFLVSFYNNEISEKSEIFDDQFSVERPDGSNFTLKIRSTKLEDSAMYFCASSEASGSDTQYFGPGTRLTVL.

The rearrangement joins TRBV29-1 to TRBJ1-1, with D maybe TRBD1 (6 bases). V lost 8 bases and J 1 base, leaving 11 bases between the germline ends. The CDR3 is 12 amino acids. Germline V CDR1 and CDR2: SQVTM, ANQGSEA. For the CDR3, the DNA is TGCAGCATGGGACACTCGAACACTGAAGCTTTCTTT. Translation: CSMGHSNTEAFF.

The rearrangement uses TRBV19 and TRBJ1-1; 10 nucleotides align to TRBD1. From germline, CDR1 is LNHDA and CDR2 SQIVND (reference sequence). The ends lost 3 bases at V and 1 base at J; junction bases unmatched: 11. The CDR3 has 18 amino acids. In nucleotides, the CDR3 is TGTGCCAGTAGTATCCCCAACGACAGGGGGCGCGGGAACACTGAAGCTTTCTTT. It codes for CASSIPNDRGRGNTEAFF.

The chain combines TRBV5-1 with TRBJ2-5; possibly TRBD2 for D (6 bases). CDR1 is SGHRS, CDR2 YFSETQ, per germline. The V gene lost 4 bases and the J gene lost 3 bases, with 19 bases spanning the gap. The CDR3 contains 16 residues. For the CDR3, the DNA is TGCGCCAGCAGCCCTGGTCCGGAGGGATACGAAGAGACCCAGTACTTC. Translating it yields CASSPGPEGYEETQYF. Using reference TRBV5-1 and TRBJ2-5 for the parts outside the CDR3, the full variable domain is KAGVTQTPRYLIKTRGQQVTLSCSPISGHRSVSWYQQTPGQGLQFLFEYFSETQRNKGNFPGRFSGRQFSNSRSEMNVSTLELGDSALYLCASSPGPEGYEETQYFGPGTRLLVL.

The chain is built from TRBV7-8 and TRBJ2-2, with a tentative D call TRBD2 (5 bases). Germline CDR1 and CDR2: SGHVS and FQNEAQ. Trimming stripped 1 base from V and 7 bases from J, with 13 bases between. The CDR3 loop spans 15 amino acids. CDR3: CASSLGVIGDGELFF. The CDR3 DNA is TGTGCCAGCAGCTTAGGCGTCATCGGGGACGGGGAGCTGTTTTTT.

The chain combines TRBV10-3 with TRBJ2-3; possible D gene TRBD2, 6 bases. Germline CDR1 and CDR2: ENHRY and SYGVKD. The CDR3 extends over 15 amino acids. Trimming pared 2 bases from V and 1 base from J, leaving 10 bases between. The CDR3 region has the DNA TGTGCCATCAGTGAGGTACCTAGCGGCACAGATACGCAGTATTTT. This sequence encodes CAISEVPSGTDTQYF.

J is TRBJ1-1 and V is TRBV28; perhaps TRBD1 as D (6 bases). Trimming removed 5 bases from V and 10 bases from J, with 11 bases in between. CDR1 and CDR2 from the germline V gene are MDHEN and SYDVKM. The CDR3 runs 11 residues. This CDR3 reads CASSRTDGAFF. CDR3 coding DNA: TGTGCCAGCAGTCGGACAGATGGAGCTTTCTTT.

This CDR3 reads CASSGTSGGETQYF. CDR3 nucleotides: TGTGCCAGCAGCGGGACTAGCGGGGGCGAGACCCAGTACTTC. The V gene is TRBV2, the J gene TRBJ2-5, with 14 bases fitting TRBD2. This CDR3 spans 14 amino acids. Germline CDR1 is SNHLY and CDR2 is FYNNEI. The V and J ends lost 6 bases and 5 bases, in that order; junction bases with no gene match: 2.

The V gene is TRBV19, the J gene TRBJ1-5, with D possibly matching TRBD1 (5 bases). V lost 7 bases, J lost 1 base, and 14 bases lay in between. Looked up from germline, CDR1 is LNHDA and CDR2 is SQIVND (reference sequence). The CDR3 has 15 amino acids. As DNA, the CDR3 is TGTGCCAGTAACCGTGGCGGGGGAAGCAATCAGCCCCAGCATTTT. Amino acid sequence: CASNRGGGSNQPQHF.

The chain recombines TRBV18 with TRBJ2-3, with D hard to call. This CDR3 comprises 13 residues. Trimming took 0 bases from V and 2 from J, leaving 3 bases between them. Germline V CDR1 and CDR2: KGHSH, LQKENI. CDR3 loop: CASSPPNTDTQYF. The CDR3 DNA reads as TGTGCCAGCTCACCACCCAACACAGATACGCAGTATTTT.

The gene calls are TRBV4-2 and TRBJ1-2; 11 bases fit TRBD1. Germline CDR1 is LGHNA and CDR2 is YNFKEQ. The CDR3 spans 16 residues. V dropped 2 bases and J dropped 10; count of bases not matched to a gene: 12. This chain's CDR3 is CASSQPGQGAERDYTF. In DNA form, the CDR3 reads TGTGCCAGCAGCCAACCAGGACAGGGGGCTGAGAGGGACTACACCTTC.

J is TRBJ1-6 and V is TRBV5-4; D remains ambiguous. V was cut by 4 bases and J by 8 bases, with 10 bases left in between. The germline V gene has CDR1 SGHNT and CDR2 YYREEE (reference sequence). This CDR3 comprises 13 residues. This CDR3 is CASSPFIDSPLHF. The CDR3, as DNA: TGTGCCAGCAGCCCCTTTATAGATTCACCCCTCCACTTT. Combining the CDR3 with reference TRBV5-4 and TRBJ1-6 gives the whole variable domain ETGVTQSPTHLIKTRGQQVTLRCSSQSGHNTVSWYQQALGQGPQFIFQYYREEENGRGNFPPRFSGLQFPNYSSELNVNALELDDSALYLCASSPFIDSPLHFGNGTRLTVT.